What follows are 23 T cell receptor beta chains derived from one specimen sequenced in a study of T cell responses to AZD1222 COVID-19 vaccine (dated by TCRdb to the early 2020s). Preparation of the library involved the immunoSEQ multiplex PCR assay. TCRdb holds this immuneACCESS table with in-frame rearrangements only. Some clones are missing; in checked studies, unresolved V genes explain under half, and the rest has no known cause. This sample is represented by roughly 96,000 clones; roughly 88% of them were singletons. The top ten clonotypes cover under 30% of the sample. Sample time point, as interpreted from the label and publication: baseline before first vaccination. The specimen was peripheral blood, collected on day 0 of AZD1222 vaccination. Receptor source: an adult in good health.

This chain connects TRBV7-2 to TRBJ2-3; D is undetermined. Germline assignment: CDR1 SGHTA and CDR2 FQGNSA. The V gene lost 5 bases and the J gene lost 0 bases, with 15 bases spanning the gap. The CDR3 runs 16 residues. CDR3 coding DNA: TGTGCCAGCAGCCCTAGACTCCTTGCTAGCACAGATACGCAGTATTTT. It codes for CASSPRLLASTDTQYF.

The chain has TRBV6-5 and TRBJ1-5; unclear D gene. This CDR3 is built from 13 residues. Trimming pared 8 bases from V and 5 bases from J, leaving 13 bases between. CDR1 is MNHEY and CDR2 is SVGAGI in the germline V gene. The CDR3 nucleotides are TGTGCCAGCCGGACGGGGTATTATCAGCCCCAGCATTTT. This gives the protein CASRTGYYQPQHF.

This rearrangement joins TRBV7-6 to TRBJ2-7, with 11 bases identical to TRBD2. In germline, CDR1 is SGHVS, CDR2 FNYEAQ. CDR3 length: 17 residues. Trimming at V came to 4 bases and at J to 5 bases, leaving 13 bases not matched to a gene. CDR3 loop: CASSSPSGRPGVHEQYF. CDR3 bases: TGTGCCAGCAGCTCACCTAGCGGGAGGCCCGGTGTCCACGAGCAGTACTTC.

The chain carries TRBV30 and TRBJ2-7; D assignment may be TRBD1 or TRBD2 (5 bases each). This CDR3 region has 13 residues. CDR1 and CDR2 from the germline V gene are GTSNPN and SVGIG (reference sequence). The V gene lost 4 bases and the J gene lost 4 bases, with 14 bases spanning the gap. CDR3 in amino acids: CAWKGTGSYEQYF. The CDR3 nucleotides read TGTGCCTGGAAGGGGACCGGTTCTTACGAGCAGTACTTC. Full variable domain (remainder filled in from reference TRBV30 and TRBJ2-7): SQTIHQWPATLVQPVGSPLSLECTVEGTSNPNLYWYRQAAGRGLQLLFYSVGIGQISSEVPQNLSASRPQDRQFILSSKKLLLSDSGFYLCAWKGTGSYEQYFGPGTRLTVT.

This sequence joins TRBV5-1 and TRBJ2-7; D is perhaps TRBD1 (5 bases). Germline CDR1 and CDR2: SGHRS and YFSETQ. The CDR3 loop spans 15 amino acids. Trimming removed 1 base from V and 6 bases from J, with 17 bases in between. CDR3 residues: CASSLSSTDPLEQYF. In DNA, the CDR3 is TGCGCCAGCAGCTTGTCCTCGACAGACCCCCTCGAGCAGTACTTC.

The chain carries TRBV10-3 and TRBJ2-5, with D tentatively TRBD1 (5 bases). CDR1 is ENHRY, CDR2 SYGVKD, per germline. CDR3 length equals 13 residues. Trimming stripped 4 bases from V and 2 bases from J, with 8 bases between. CDR3 sequence (DNA): TGTGCCATCAGTGGTCGACAGCAAGAGACCCAGTACTTC. It translates to CAISGRQQETQYF.

The CDR3 DNA reads TGTGCCAGCAGTTATCGAGGACTAGCTCAGAAGACCCAGTACTTC. Translated: CASSYRGLAQKTQYF. J is TRBJ2-5 and V is TRBV6-2 or TRBV6-3; 8 nucleotides align to TRBD2. The CDR3 contains 15 residues. V lost 3 bases, J lost 6 bases, and 9 bases stayed unmatched. Germline V gene sequence: CDR1 MNHEY, CDR2 SVGEGT.

The chain carries TRBV6-2 or TRBV6-3 and TRBJ1-1, with D perhaps matching TRBD1 (6 bases). V lost 4 bases and J 1 base, leaving 10 bases between the germline ends. The CDR3 length is 14 residues. Germline V gives CDR1 MNHEY, CDR2 SVGEGT. The CDR3 here is CASSSWTENTEAFF. In DNA, the CDR3 is TGTGCCAGCAGTTCCTGGACAGAGAACACTGAAGCTTTCTTT.

This clone was observed a handful of times. The rearrangement joins TRBV5-1 to TRBJ1-1; D ambiguous. The CDR3 spans 14 residues. V was trimmed by 4 bases and J by 1 base, leaving 11 bases between them. Germline V CDR1 and CDR2: SGHRS, YFSETQ. This chain's CDR3 is CASSGTAGNTEAFF. CDR3 nucleotide sequence: TGCGCCAGCAGCGGAACGGCAGGGAACACTGAAGCTTTCTTT. The full variable domain, rest sourced from reference TRBV5-1 and TRBJ1-1, is KAGVTQTPRYLIKTRGQQVTLSCSPISGHRSVSWYQQTPGQGLQFLFEYFSETQRNKGNFPGRFSGRQFSNSRSEMNVSTLELGDSALYLCASSGTAGNTEAFFGQGTRLTVV.

This clone was seen just once. This chain joins TRBV30 and TRBJ1-6; the D is unclear. The CDR3 totals 13 residues. Trimming took 0 bases from V and 4 from J, leaving 4 bases between them. CDR1 and CDR2 from the germline V gene are GTSNPN and SVGIG (reference sequence). The CDR3 loop reads CAWSVGYNSPLHF. CDR3 DNA sequence: TGTGCCTGGAGTGTAGGTTATAATTCACCCCTCCACTTT.

V gene TRBV11-2 combines with J gene TRBJ2-7, with TRBD2 identical over 8 bases. Germline V gene data show CDR1 as SGHAT and CDR2 as FQNNGV. The CDR3 loop spans 14 amino acids. Unmatched junction bases numbered 8, after V lost 5 bases and J lost 5 bases. CDR3 sequence: CASSPGLGGDEQYF. CDR3 coding DNA: TGTGCCAGCAGCCCGGGACTCGGGGGGGACGAGCAGTACTTC.

The J gene is TRBJ1-1, the V gene TRBV7-2, with D maybe TRBD1 (5 bases). V was cut by 1 base and J by 1 base, with 10 bases left in between. CDR1 and CDR2 (germline): SGHTA, FQGNSA. This CDR3 comprises 15 residues. The CDR3 here is CASSLGGFPNTEAFF. As DNA, the CDR3 is TGTGCCAGCAGCTTAGGGGGGTTCCCGAACACTGAAGCTTTCTTT.

The J gene is TRBJ2-1, the V gene TRBV18; tentatively, D is TRBD2 (6 bases). This CDR3 contains 14 residues. Deletions cut 6 bases from V and 5 bases from J, with 14 bases between. Germline lookup yields CDR1 KGHSH and CDR2 LQKENI. CDR3 in amino acids: CASSQPRENNEQFF. The CDR3 region has the DNA TGTGCCAGCTCGCAGCCGCGGGAAAACAATGAGCAGTTCTTC.

This chain links TRBV5-1 with TRBJ1-4; TRBD1 matches at 9 bases. Per germline, CDR1 SGHRS and CDR2 YFSETQ. V gave up 0 bases and J gave up 2 bases; unmatched junction bases: 5. There are 17 residues in the CDR3. The CDR3 DNA reads as TGCGCCAGCAGCTTGGGTCGGGACAGGGACACTAATGAAAAACTGTTTTTT. This encodes CASSLGRDRDTNEKLFF. The entire variable domain, with the rest obtained from reference TRBV5-1 and TRBJ1-4, is as follows: KAGVTQTPRYLIKTRGQQVTLSCSPISGHRSVSWYQQTPGQGLQFLFEYFSETQRNKGNFPGRFSGRQFSNSRSEMNVSTLELGDSALYLCASSLGRDRDTNEKLFFGSGTQLSVL.

The V gene is TRBV4-2, the J gene TRBJ2-3, with a weak D call TRBD1 (6 bases). V gave up 4 bases and J gave up 3 bases, with 17 bases separating them. The CDR3 is made up of 16 amino acids. Germline V gene data show CDR1 as LGHNA and CDR2 as YNFKEQ. CDR3 in DNA: TGTGCCAGCAGCCCCCGTAGGGACAAATTTACAGATACGCAGTATTTT. The encoded protein is CASSPRRDKFTDTQYF.

The CDR3 DNA reads as TGTGCCAGCAGCCCCGCCGAGACAGGGAGAGAGCAGTACTTC. As protein: CASSPAETGREQYF. The chain couples TRBV7-9 to TRBJ2-7, with 7 bases identical to TRBD1. This CDR3 is 14 amino acids long. Germline V lookup: CDR1 SEHNR, CDR2 FQNEAQ (reference sequence). Trimming at V came to 5 bases and at J to 7 bases, leaving 11 bases not matched to a gene.

This rearrangement joins TRBV13 to TRBJ2-1; no firm D call. Trimming took off 3 bases at V and 4 bases at J, with 7 bases between the two ends. The CDR3 covers 13 residues. Germline-derived CDR1 and CDR2 are PRHDT and FYEKMQ (reference sequence). The CDR3 DNA reads TGTGCCAGCAGCTTGGTGATTTACAATGAGCAGTTCTTC. Amino acids: CASSLVIYNEQFF.

The V and J genes are TRBV28 and TRBJ1-6; the match to TRBD1 covers 8 bases. V gave up 5 bases and J gave up 3 bases; unmatched junction bases: 3. Germline-derived CDR1 and CDR2 are MDHEN and SYDVKM. CDR3 length equals 15 residues. The CDR3 protein is CASSLGQGYNSPLHF. The CDR3 bases are TGTGCCAGCAGTCTCGGACAGGGCTATAATTCACCCCTCCACTTT.

Only a few counts were recorded for this clone. V gene TRBV6-5 combines with J gene TRBJ2-5; D perhaps matches TRBD1 (6 bases). The V gene's germline CDR1 is MNHEY and CDR2 SVGAGI. Trimming took off 6 bases at V and 0 bases at J, with 11 bases between the two ends. The CDR3 length is 14 residues. The CDR3 DNA sequence: TGTGCCAGCAGGGAGACAGGTCACCAAGAGACCCAGTACTTC. Its protein product is CASRETGHQETQYF.

This clone turned up a few times. This sequence joins TRBV18 and TRBJ2-7; TRBD1 aligns across 9 bases. Trimming cost V 6 bases and J 3 bases; bases outside gene matches: 12. The CDR3 spans 16 residues. The germline gives CDR1 KGHSH, CDR2 LQKENI. CDR3 in DNA: TGTGCCAGCTCCCGGGACAGGGTCGGAGGAGGCTACGAGCAGTACTTC. Translated, it gives CASSRDRVGGGYEQYF.

In this sample, this clone turned up once. V is TRBV27 and J is TRBJ1-1; 7 positions match TRBD1. CDR1 and CDR2 (germline): MNHEY, SMNVEV (reference sequence). This CDR3 region has 15 residues. J lost 10 bases, V lost 7 bases, and 18 bases had no gene match. CDR3 DNA sequence: TGTGCCAGCACCTCACAGACAGGGAGATCAGGAGGAGCTTTCTTT. It translates to CASTSQTGRSGGAFF.

This chain joins TRBV7-9 and TRBJ2-7; 9 bases are shared with TRBD2. The germline CDR1 and CDR2 sequences are SEHNR and FQNEAQ (reference sequence). The CDR3 spans 13 residues. V lost 5 bases, J lost 6 bases, and 5 bases stayed unmatched. The CDR3: CASSASGRPEQYF. Written as DNA, the CDR3 is TGTGCCAGCAGCGCAAGCGGGAGGCCCGAGCAGTACTTC.

This chain links TRBV30 with TRBJ2-7; D unclear. Germline CDR1 GTSNPN, CDR2 SVGIG (reference sequence). The CDR3 contains 14 residues. V lost 2 bases and J 0 bases, leaving 11 bases between the germline ends. The CDR3 DNA follows: TGTGCCTGGAGTCTACAGCTTAGCTCCTACGAGCAGTACTTC. It specifies CAWSLQLSSYEQYF.